These T cell receptor beta chains were read from a single sample in a study of CD8 T cells in Susac syndrome. MiXCR, run by TCRdb on the immunoSEQ multiplex PCR reads, gives a single entry per CDR3 protein. The sample lists under 300,000 distinct CDR3 sequences; about 96% were seen once. The sequenced sample consisted of CD4+ T cells from PBMCs. The receptor set was obtained from a human donor with Susac syndrome. Both conserved end residues are part of each CDR3. The order of the fields is clone size, J gene, D gene, V gene, CDR3 DNA, CDR3 protein. The D gene is left open where the match is weak. Clone size is shown for a subset of rows, as once, few, many or a class of expanded clone.

clone size: .; J gene: TRBJ1-2; D gene: .; V gene: TRBV29-1; CDR3 DNA: TGCAGCGTGGGCCTTGGATATGGCTACACCTTC; CDR3 protein: CSVGLGYGYTF
clone size: .; J gene: TRBJ2-5; D gene: TRBD2; V gene: TRBV4-1; CDR3 DNA: TGCGCCAGCAGCCAAGATCGTTTCCTAGCGGGAGAAGAGACCCAGTACTTC; CDR3 protein: CASSQDRFLAGEETQYF
clone size: .; J gene: TRBJ1-1; D gene: .; V gene: TRBV18; CDR3 DNA: TGTGCCAGCTCACCACGGCTGATCACTGAAGCTTTCTTT; CDR3 protein: CASSPRLITEAFF
clone size: .; J gene: TRBJ2-7; D gene: TRBD1; V gene: TRBV28; CDR3 DNA: TGTGCCAGCAAAGGGGGACAGGGAATCTACGAGCAGTACTTC; CDR3 protein: CASKGGQGIYEQYF
clone size: .; J gene: TRBJ1-2; D gene: TRBD1; V gene: TRBV14; CDR3 DNA: TGTGCCAGCAGTGGACAGGGCCAGGTAGCTAACTATGGCTACACCTTC; CDR3 protein: CASSGQGQVANYGYTF
clone size: .; J gene: TRBJ2-4; D gene: .; V gene: TRBV27; CDR3 DNA: TGTGCCAGCAGTCGGGTAGGGTCCATTCAGTACTTC; CDR3 protein: CASSRVGSIQYF
clone size: once; J gene: TRBJ2-1; D gene: TRBD2; V gene: TRBV9; CDR3 DNA: TGTGCCAGCAGAGGCGGAGGACTAGCGGGAGGTGAGCAGTTCTTC; CDR3 protein: CASRGGGLAGGEQFF
clone size: .; J gene: TRBJ2-1; D gene: .; V gene: TRBV5-4; CDR3 DNA: TGTGCCAGCAGCCCGGGACTCCCCACGCAGCGCTCCTACAATGAGCAGTTCTTC; CDR3 protein: CASSPGLPTQRSYNEQFF
clone size: .; J gene: TRBJ1-5; D gene: .; V gene: TRBV20-1; CDR3 DNA: TGCAGTGAGAAGGATATGCAGCCCCAGCATTTT; CDR3 protein: CSEKDMQPQHF
clone size: .; J gene: TRBJ2-7; D gene: TRBD1; V gene: TRBV6-5; CDR3 DNA: TGTGCCAGCAGCCCCACCGGGACAGCGCCGTACGAGCAGTACTTC; CDR3 protein: CASSPTGTAPYEQYF
clone size: few; J gene: TRBJ2-7; D gene: .; V gene: TRBV24-1; CDR3 DNA: TGTGCCACCAGTGATCCGAACTCCTACGAGCAGTACTTC; CDR3 protein: CATSDPNSYEQYF
clone size: .; J gene: TRBJ2-7; D gene: .; V gene: TRBV12-3/TRBV12-4; CDR3 DNA: TGTGCCAGCAGTTTGACAGGATCTACGTTGGAGCAGTACTTC; CDR3 protein: CASSLTGSTLEQYF
clone size: .; J gene: TRBJ2-6; D gene: TRBD1; V gene: TRBV7-9; CDR3 DNA: TGTGCCAGCAGCTTAGGGACAGGAGACTCCAACGTCCTGACTTTC; CDR3 protein: CASSLGTGDSNVLTF
clone size: .; J gene: TRBJ1-2; D gene: .; V gene: TRBV29-1; CDR3 DNA: TGCAGCAGTGCGGGGGCCGCTGGCTACACCTTC; CDR3 protein: CSSAGAAGYTF
clone size: .; J gene: TRBJ2-1; D gene: .; V gene: TRBV29-1; CDR3 DNA: TGCAGCGCTGGGTCACGGGTCTCCAATGAGCAGTTCTTC; CDR3 protein: CSAGSRVSNEQFF
clone size: .; J gene: TRBJ2-7; D gene: TRBD1; V gene: TRBV12-3/TRBV12-4; CDR3 DNA: TGTGCCAGCAGTCCCGCGACAGGGGTTCCCTACGAGCAGTACTTC; CDR3 protein: CASSPATGVPYEQYF
clone size: .; J gene: TRBJ2-3; D gene: TRBD2; V gene: TRBV7-2; CDR3 DNA: TGTGCCAGCAGCTCAAACCCGGGACTAGCGATCCCAGATACGCAGTATTTT; CDR3 protein: CASSSNPGLAIPDTQYF
clone size: .; J gene: TRBJ1-4; D gene: .; V gene: TRBV28; CDR3 DNA: TGTGCCAGCAGTTTATTATGGGGATCTAATGAAAAACTGTTTTTT; CDR3 protein: CASSLLWGSNEKLFF
clone size: .; J gene: TRBJ1-2; D gene: TRBD1; V gene: TRBV5-1; CDR3 DNA: TGCGCCAGCAGCTTGGGGACAGGCAATTACTATGGCTACACCTTC; CDR3 protein: CASSLGTGNYYGYTF
clone size: .; J gene: TRBJ2-1; D gene: TRBD2; V gene: TRBV11-3; CDR3 DNA: TGTGCCAGCAGGGGGACGGGGGGCAATGAGCAGTTCTTC; CDR3 protein: CASRGTGGNEQFF
clone size: .; J gene: TRBJ1-5; D gene: .; V gene: TRBV28; CDR3 DNA: TGTGCCAGCAGTTTTGGCCTATACGGCAATCAGCCCCAGCATTTT; CDR3 protein: CASSFGLYGNQPQHF
clone size: .; J gene: TRBJ2-5; D gene: .; V gene: TRBV19; CDR3 DNA: TGTGCCAGTACTACATCCGGGACACGGAGCGGAGAGACCCAGTACTTC; CDR3 protein: CASTTSGTRSGETQYF
clone size: .; J gene: TRBJ1-4; D gene: .; V gene: TRBV12-3/TRBV12-4; CDR3 DNA: TGTGCCAGCAGTTTCGGGGGGGGGTTTGGGGAAAAACTGTTTTTT; CDR3 protein: CASSFGGGFGEKLFF
clone size: .; J gene: TRBJ1-3; D gene: .; V gene: TRBV29-1; CDR3 DNA: TGCGCCGCTAGCTCTGGAAACACCATATATTTT; CDR3 protein: CAASSGNTIYF
clone size: .; J gene: TRBJ2-7; D gene: TRBD1; V gene: TRBV6-1; CDR3 DNA: TGTGCCAGCAGCCGCGGGACAGGGCGCGAGCAGTACTTC; CDR3 protein: CASSRGTGREQYF
clone size: .; J gene: TRBJ1-5; D gene: .; V gene: TRBV30; CDR3 DNA: TGTGCCTGGAGGGGACTACTAAATCAGCCCCAGCATTTT; CDR3 protein: CAWRGLLNQPQHF
clone size: .; J gene: TRBJ2-5; D gene: .; V gene: TRBV20-1; CDR3 DNA: TGCAGTGCTACGCAAGCCCAAGAGACCCAGTACTTC; CDR3 protein: CSATQAQETQYF
clone size: .; J gene: TRBJ2-1; D gene: TRBD2; V gene: TRBV3-1; CDR3 DNA: TGTGCCAGCAGCCACCCGACTAGCGGGAGGATATCCTACAATGAGCAGTTCTTC; CDR3 protein: CASSHPTSGRISYNEQFF
clone size: .; J gene: TRBJ2-7; D gene: .; V gene: TRBV25-1; CDR3 DNA: TGTGCCAGCAGTGACACTAGGAGACACTACGAGCAGTACTTC; CDR3 protein: CASSDTRRHYEQYF
clone size: .; J gene: TRBJ2-7; D gene: TRBD2; V gene: TRBV20-1; CDR3 DNA: TGCAGTGCTAGCGACCCGGGACTAGCTAGGTACGAGCAGTACTTC; CDR3 protein: CSASDPGLARYEQYF
clone size: .; J gene: TRBJ2-3; D gene: TRBD2; V gene: TRBV9; CDR3 DNA: TGTGCCAGCAGCGAGACTAGCGGGAGAAGCACAGATACGCAGTATTTT; CDR3 protein: CASSETSGRSTDTQYF
clone size: .; J gene: TRBJ2-2; D gene: TRBD1; V gene: TRBV12-3/TRBV12-4; CDR3 DNA: TGTGCCAGCAGACCGGGACAGGGGGTTATCACCGGGGAGCTGTTTTTT; CDR3 protein: CASRPGQGVITGELFF
clone size: .; J gene: TRBJ1-1; D gene: TRBD1; V gene: TRBV4-1; CDR3 DNA: TGCGCCAGCAGCCAACGACGGGACAGCCTCTTGATTGAAGCTTTCTTT; CDR3 protein: CASSQRRDSLLIEAFF
clone size: .; J gene: TRBJ2-7; D gene: .; V gene: TRBV28; CDR3 DNA: TGTGCCAGCAGTTCCTCTGGGCTAGCGCAGAGCTCCTACGAGCAGTACTTC; CDR3 protein: CASSSSGLAQSSYEQYF
clone size: once; J gene: TRBJ2-3; D gene: .; V gene: TRBV24-1; CDR3 DNA: TGTGCCACCAGTGATGGCCTCACAGATACGCAGTATTTT; CDR3 protein: CATSDGLTDTQYF
clone size: .; J gene: TRBJ1-4; D gene: TRBD1; V gene: TRBV7-3; CDR3 DNA: TGTGCCAGCAGCAGACAGGGGAAGGATAATGAAAAACTGTTTTTT; CDR3 protein: CASSRQGKDNEKLFF
clone size: once; J gene: TRBJ2-5; D gene: .; V gene: TRBV7-9; CDR3 DNA: TGTGCCGGAGGGGGAGAAGAGACCCAGTACTTC; CDR3 protein: CAGGGEETQYF
clone size: .; J gene: TRBJ2-1; D gene: .; V gene: TRBV6-5; CDR3 DNA: TGTGCCAGCAGTCGAAATGCTCCAACAACGTGGGAGCAGTTCTTC; CDR3 protein: CASSRNAPTTWEQFF
clone size: .; J gene: TRBJ1-2; D gene: TRBD1; V gene: TRBV7-3; CDR3 DNA: TGTGCCAGCAGCACCCAGACAGGGACCGGCTACACCTTC; CDR3 protein: CASSTQTGTGYTF
clone size: .; J gene: TRBJ2-5; D gene: .; V gene: TRBV4-1; CDR3 DNA: TGCGCCAGCAGCCAAGAAGGGCGGCTACAAGAGACCCAGTACTTC; CDR3 protein: CASSQEGRLQETQYF
clone size: .; J gene: TRBJ1-1; D gene: .; V gene: TRBV30; CDR3 DNA: TGTGCCTGGAGTAAGGGGGTGAACACTGAAGCTTTCTTT; CDR3 protein: CAWSKGVNTEAFF
clone size: .; J gene: TRBJ2-7; D gene: .; V gene: TRBV2; CDR3 DNA: TGTGCCAGCAGTGACGTCCGGGACAAGAAACACGAGCAGTACTTC; CDR3 protein: CASSDVRDKKHEQYF
clone size: .; J gene: TRBJ1-3; D gene: .; V gene: TRBV29-1; CDR3 DNA: TGCAGCGAGGAACCGGGCTCAGGGAGAAACACCATATATTTT; CDR3 protein: CSEEPGSGRNTIYF